This paragraph reports one T cell receptor beta chain. No antigen is known for it. This sample is part of a study of T cell responses to AZD1222 COVID-19 vaccine. Study-level points and caveats: With dominance at 160-218 and 743-854, vaccine-associated CD4 TCRs spanned spike.

Generated by immunoSEQ multiplex PCR, the TCRdb table keeps only in-frame clones and is missing some. The sample records tens of thousands of clones, 80% to 90% being singletons. CDR1 is SGHDT and CDR2 is YYEEEE in the germline V gene. Trimming at V came to 4 bases and at J to 5 bases, leaving 9 bases not matched to a gene. This CDR3 is built from 16 residues. V usage is TRBV5-6 and J usage is TRBJ2-2, with TRBD1 identical over 9 bases. The receptor was isolated from an adult in good health. The material sequenced was peripheral blood, taken on day 0 of AZD1222 vaccination. The CDR3 nucleotides are TGTGCCAGCAGCGAGCTCAACAGGGGGCCAACCGGGGAGCTGTTTTTT. Protein product: CASSELNRGPTGELFF.